This T cell receptor (beta chain) was captured in a study of cytomegalovirus exposure and HLA in healthy donors. Germline assignment: CDR1 MNHNS and CDR2 SASEGT. Trimming removed 4 bases from V and 0 bases from J; junction bases left unmatched: 0. The CDR3 length is 16 residues. Primers for the PCR totalled 60 Vbeta and 13 Jbeta. Profiled with immunoSEQ multiplex PCR; TCRdb holds only in-frame clones, not every one. The sample yields 100,000 to 150,000 clones, around 86% seen once. Findings and caveats of the study: Earlier findings revealed that most TCR beta V segments proved productive either about 87% or about 30% of the time. In a later analysis, TCR beta V- and J-gene trimming showed a link to a missense DCLRE1C variant.

A word on this clone: What it binds is not known. Other DNA sequences in the sample encode the same CDR3.

The specimen sequenced was PBMCs. This receptor was identified in a man aged 25 to 40 in good health and CMV-seronegative. The rearrangement uses TRBV6-1 and TRBJ2-6; the match to TRBD1 covers 10 bases. The CDR3 sequence: CASSGDRGSGANVLTF. DNA of the CDR3: TGTGCCAGCAGTGGGGACAGGGGCTCTGGGGCCAACGTCCTGACTTTC.